These 4 T cell receptor beta chains were all obtained from the same sample, sequenced in a study of blood T cell dynamics during melanoma immunotherapy. Documented time point: week 3, after first cycle of checkpoint inhibitor. Some clones are missing from TCRdb's copy, which holds only in-frame ones; the method was immunoSEQ multiplex PCR. In the table there are 15,000 to 20,000 clones, approximately 94% of which are singletons. Sequences were derived from effector memory CD8+ T cells from blood, sampled from a patient treated with checkpoint blockade. Receptors were obtained from a human donor with melanoma.

This clone was recorded once. The chain combines TRBV28 with TRBJ2-7, with 10 bases that match TRBD2. The CDR3 covers 16 residues. Germline lookup yields CDR1 MDHEN and CDR2 SYDVKM. V was clipped by 2 bases and J by 1 base; unmatched bases: 5. The CDR3 here is CASSLPGLAASYEQYF. CDR3 nucleotides: TGTGCCAGCAGTTTACCTGGACTAGCGGCATCCTACGAGCAGTACTTC.

This chain's CDR3 is CASSYGGYGYTF. CDR3 DNA sequence: TGTGCCAGCAGTTACGGGGGGTATGGCTACACCTTC. The chain links TRBV6-5 to TRBJ1-2; possibly TRBD1 for D (5 bases). The CDR3 loop spans 12 amino acids. Germline V gene sequence: CDR1 MNHEY, CDR2 SVGAGI. The ends were cut back, 2 bases at V and 5 bases at J, with 6 bases in the middle.

The V gene is TRBV7-2, the J gene TRBJ2-7; weak D call: TRBD1 (5 bases). V lost 1 base, J lost 2 bases, and 15 bases lay in between. In germline, CDR1 is SGHTA, CDR2 FQGNSA. The CDR3 consists of 16 residues. CDR3 region: CASSLVRQGLTYEQYF. CDR3 sequence (DNA): TGTGCCAGCAGCTTAGTCCGGCAGGGTCTTACCTACGAGCAGTACTTC.

This clone was observed once. The rearrangement joins TRBV5-4 to TRBJ1-1; the match to TRBD1 covers 7 bases. Trimming at V came to 4 bases and at J to 1 base, leaving 7 bases not matched to a gene. The germline V gene has CDR1 SGHNT and CDR2 YYREEE (reference sequence). The CDR3 loop spans 15 amino acids. The CDR3 here is CASSLPGQPNTEAFF. Written as DNA, the CDR3 is TGTGCCAGCAGCCTTCCGGGACAGCCGAACACTGAAGCTTTCTTT. The entire variable domain, with the rest obtained from reference TRBV5-4 and TRBJ1-1, is as follows: ETGVTQSPTHLIKTRGQQVTLRCSSQSGHNTVSWYQQALGQGPQFIFQYYREEENGRGNFPPRFSGLQFPNYSSELNVNALELDDSALYLCASSLPGQPNTEAFFGQGTRLTVV.